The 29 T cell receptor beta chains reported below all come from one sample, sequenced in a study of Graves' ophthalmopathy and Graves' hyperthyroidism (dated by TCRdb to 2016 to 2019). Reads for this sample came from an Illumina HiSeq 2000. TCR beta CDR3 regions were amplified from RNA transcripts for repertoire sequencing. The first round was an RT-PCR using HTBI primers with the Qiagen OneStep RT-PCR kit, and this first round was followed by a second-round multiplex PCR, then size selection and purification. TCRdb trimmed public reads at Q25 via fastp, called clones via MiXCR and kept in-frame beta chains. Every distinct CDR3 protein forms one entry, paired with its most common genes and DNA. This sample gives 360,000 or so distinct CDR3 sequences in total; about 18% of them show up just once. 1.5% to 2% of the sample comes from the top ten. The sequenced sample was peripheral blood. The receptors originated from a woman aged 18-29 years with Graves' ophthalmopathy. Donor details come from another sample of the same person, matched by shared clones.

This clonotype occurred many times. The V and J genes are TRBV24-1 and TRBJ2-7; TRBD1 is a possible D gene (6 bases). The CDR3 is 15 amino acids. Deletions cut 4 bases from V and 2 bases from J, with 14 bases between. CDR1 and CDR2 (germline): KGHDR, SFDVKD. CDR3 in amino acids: CATSEGQGQAYEQYF. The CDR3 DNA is TGTGCCACCAGTGAAGGGCAGGGACAAGCCTACGAGCAGTACTTC.

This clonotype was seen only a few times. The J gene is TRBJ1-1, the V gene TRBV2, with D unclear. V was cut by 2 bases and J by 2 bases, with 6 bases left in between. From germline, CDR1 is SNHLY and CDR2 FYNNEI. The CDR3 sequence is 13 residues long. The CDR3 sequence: CASSEQINTEAFF. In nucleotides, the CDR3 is TGTGCCAGCAGTGAACAGATCAACACTGAAGCTTTCTTT. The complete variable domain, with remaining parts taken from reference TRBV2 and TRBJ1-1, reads EPEVTQTPSHQVTQMGQEVILRCVPISNHLYFYWYRQILGQKVEFLVSFYNNEISEKSEIFDDQFSVERPDGSNFTLKIRSTKLEDSAMYFCASSEQINTEAFFGQGTRLTVV.

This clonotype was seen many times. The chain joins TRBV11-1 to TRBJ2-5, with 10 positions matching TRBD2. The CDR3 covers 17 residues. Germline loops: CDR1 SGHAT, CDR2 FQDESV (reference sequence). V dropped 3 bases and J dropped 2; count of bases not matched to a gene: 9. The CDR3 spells CASSFANGLAEQETQYF. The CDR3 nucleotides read TGTGCCAGCAGCTTTGCTAATGGACTAGCGGAGCAAGAGACCCAGTACTTC.

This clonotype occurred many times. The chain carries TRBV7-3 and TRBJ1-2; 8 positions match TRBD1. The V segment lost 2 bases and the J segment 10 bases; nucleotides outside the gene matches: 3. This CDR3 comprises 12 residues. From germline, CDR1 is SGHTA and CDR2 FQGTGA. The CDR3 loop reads CASSLGTGDYTF. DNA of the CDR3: TGTGCCAGCAGCTTAGGGACAGGTGACTACACCTTC.

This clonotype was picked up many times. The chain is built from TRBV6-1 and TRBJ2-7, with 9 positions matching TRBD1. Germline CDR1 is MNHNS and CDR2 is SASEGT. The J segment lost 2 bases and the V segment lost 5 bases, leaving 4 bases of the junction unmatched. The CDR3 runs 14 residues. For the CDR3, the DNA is TGTGCCAGCAGTACCCGGGACAGGGCCTACGAGCAGTACTTC. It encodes CASSTRDRAYEQYF.

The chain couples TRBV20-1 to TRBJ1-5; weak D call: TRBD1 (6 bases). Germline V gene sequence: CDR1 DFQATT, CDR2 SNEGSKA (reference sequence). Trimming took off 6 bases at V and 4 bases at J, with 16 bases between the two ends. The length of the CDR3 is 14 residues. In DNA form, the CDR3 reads TGCAGTGCCCCTACAGGGAGTGGGAATCAGCCCCAGCATTTT. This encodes CSAPTGSGNQPQHF.

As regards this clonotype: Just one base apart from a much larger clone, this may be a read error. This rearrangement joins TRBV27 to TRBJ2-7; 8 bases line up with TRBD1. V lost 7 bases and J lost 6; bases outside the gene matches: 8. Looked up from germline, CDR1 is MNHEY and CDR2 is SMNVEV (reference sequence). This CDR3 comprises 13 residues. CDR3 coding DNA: TGTGCCAGCATTACTTATACAGGGGGCGAGCAGTACTTC. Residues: CASITYTGGEQYF.

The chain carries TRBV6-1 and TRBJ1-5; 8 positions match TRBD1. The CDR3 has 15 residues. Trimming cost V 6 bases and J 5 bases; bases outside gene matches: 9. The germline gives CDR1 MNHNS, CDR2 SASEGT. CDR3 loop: CASRKDRAGDQPQHF. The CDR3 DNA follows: TGTGCCAGCAGGAAGGACAGGGCGGGCGATCAGCCCCAGCATTTT.

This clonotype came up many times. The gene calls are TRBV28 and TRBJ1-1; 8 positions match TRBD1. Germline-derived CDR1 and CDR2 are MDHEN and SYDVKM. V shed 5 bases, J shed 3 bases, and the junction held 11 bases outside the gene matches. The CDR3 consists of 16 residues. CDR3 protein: CASSPGGQVLYTEAFF. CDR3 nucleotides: TGTGCCAGCAGTCCCGGGGGACAGGTTCTTTACACTGAAGCTTTCTTT.

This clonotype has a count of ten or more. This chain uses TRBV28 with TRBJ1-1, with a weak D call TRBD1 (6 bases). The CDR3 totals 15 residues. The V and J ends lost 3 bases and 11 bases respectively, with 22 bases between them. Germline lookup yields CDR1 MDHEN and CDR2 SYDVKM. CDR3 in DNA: TGTGCCAGCAGTTTCTCCGTGGGGGGGCGCGAACCGGCTTTCTTT. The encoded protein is CASSFSVGGREPAFF.

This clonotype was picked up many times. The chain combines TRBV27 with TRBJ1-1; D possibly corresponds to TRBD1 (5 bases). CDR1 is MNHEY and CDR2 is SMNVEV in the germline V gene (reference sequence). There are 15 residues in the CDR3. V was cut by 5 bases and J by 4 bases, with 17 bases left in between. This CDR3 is CASSPLGDSGTEAFF. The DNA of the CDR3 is TGTGCCAGCAGTCCTTTGGGGGATTCGGGCACTGAAGCTTTCTTT.

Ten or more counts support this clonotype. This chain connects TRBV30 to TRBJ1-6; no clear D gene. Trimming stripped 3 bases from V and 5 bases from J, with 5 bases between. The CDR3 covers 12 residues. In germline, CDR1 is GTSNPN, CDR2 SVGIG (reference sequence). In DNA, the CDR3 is TGTGCCTGGAGCCTCCATAATTCACCCCTCCACTTT. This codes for CAWSLHNSPLHF.

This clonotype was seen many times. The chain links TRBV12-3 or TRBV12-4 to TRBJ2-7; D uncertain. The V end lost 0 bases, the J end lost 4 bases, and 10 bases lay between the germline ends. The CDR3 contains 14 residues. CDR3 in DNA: TGTGCCAGCAGTTTAGCGGTTCGGAGATACGAGCAGTACTTC. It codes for CASSLAVRRYEQYF.

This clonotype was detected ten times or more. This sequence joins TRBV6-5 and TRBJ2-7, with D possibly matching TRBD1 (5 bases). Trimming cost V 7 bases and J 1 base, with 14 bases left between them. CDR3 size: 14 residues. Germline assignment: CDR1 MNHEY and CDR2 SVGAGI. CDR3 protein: CASKDRSPSYEQYF. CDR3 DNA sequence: TGTGCCAGCAAAGACAGATCCCCGTCCTACGAGCAGTACTTC.

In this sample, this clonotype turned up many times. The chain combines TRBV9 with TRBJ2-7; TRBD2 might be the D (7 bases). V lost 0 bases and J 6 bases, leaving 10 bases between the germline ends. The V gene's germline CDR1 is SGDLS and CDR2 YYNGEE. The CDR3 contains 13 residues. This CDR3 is CASSVGGGSEQYF. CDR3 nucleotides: TGTGCCAGCAGCGTAGGGGGGGGCTCCGAGCAGTACTTC.

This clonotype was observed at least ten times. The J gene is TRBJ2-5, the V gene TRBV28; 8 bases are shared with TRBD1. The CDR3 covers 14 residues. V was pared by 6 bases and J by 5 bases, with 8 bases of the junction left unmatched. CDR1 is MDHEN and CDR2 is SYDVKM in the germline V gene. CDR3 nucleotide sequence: TGTGCCAGCAGGCTGGACAGGGAGTTGGAGACCCAGTACTTC. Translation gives CASRLDRELETQYF.

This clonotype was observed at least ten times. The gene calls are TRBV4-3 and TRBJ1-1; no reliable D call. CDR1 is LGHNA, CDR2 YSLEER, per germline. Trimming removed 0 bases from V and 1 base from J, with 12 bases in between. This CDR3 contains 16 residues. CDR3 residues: CASSQDLFRSNTEAFF. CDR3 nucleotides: TGCGCCAGCAGCCAAGATCTTTTCCGATCGAACACTGAAGCTTTCTTT.

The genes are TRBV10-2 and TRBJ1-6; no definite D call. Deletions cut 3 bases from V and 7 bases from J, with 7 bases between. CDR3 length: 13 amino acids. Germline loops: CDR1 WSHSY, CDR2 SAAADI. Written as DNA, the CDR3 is TGCGCCAGCAGTGATGCGGCGAATTCACCCCTCCACTTT. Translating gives CASSDAANSPLHF.

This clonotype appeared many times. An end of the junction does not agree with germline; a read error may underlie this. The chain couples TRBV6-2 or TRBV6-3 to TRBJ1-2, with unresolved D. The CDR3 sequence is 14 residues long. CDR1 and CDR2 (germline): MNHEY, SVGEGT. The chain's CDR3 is CASSESQRTNGHTF. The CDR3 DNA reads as TGTGCCAGCAGCGAATCCCAGAGGACCAATGGCCACACCTTC.

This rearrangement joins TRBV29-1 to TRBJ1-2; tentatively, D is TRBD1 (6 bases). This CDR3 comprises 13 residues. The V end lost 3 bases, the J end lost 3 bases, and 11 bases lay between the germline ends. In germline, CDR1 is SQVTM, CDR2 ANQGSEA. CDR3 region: CSVEAGVDYGYTF. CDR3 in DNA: TGCAGCGTTGAGGCAGGGGTAGACTATGGCTACACCTTC.

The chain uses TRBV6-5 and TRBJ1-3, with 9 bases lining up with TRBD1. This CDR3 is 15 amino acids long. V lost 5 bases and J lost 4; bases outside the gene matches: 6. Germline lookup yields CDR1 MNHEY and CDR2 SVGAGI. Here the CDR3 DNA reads TGTGCCAGCAGTAACAGGGGGCAGCGAGGAAACACCATATATTTT. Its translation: CASSNRGQRGNTIYF.

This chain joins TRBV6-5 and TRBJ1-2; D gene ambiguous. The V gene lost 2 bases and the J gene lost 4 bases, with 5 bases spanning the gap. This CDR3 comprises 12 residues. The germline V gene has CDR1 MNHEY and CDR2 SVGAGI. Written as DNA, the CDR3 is TGTGCCAGCAGTTACGAGCCCTATGGCTACACCTTC. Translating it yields CASSYEPYGYTF.

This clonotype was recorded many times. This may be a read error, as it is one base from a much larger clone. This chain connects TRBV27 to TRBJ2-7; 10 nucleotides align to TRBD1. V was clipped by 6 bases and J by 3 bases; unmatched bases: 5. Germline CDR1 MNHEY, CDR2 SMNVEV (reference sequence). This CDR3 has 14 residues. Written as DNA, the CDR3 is TGTGCCAGCAGGACCGGGACAGGGGTCTACGAGCAGTACTTC. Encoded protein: CASRTGTGVYEQYF.

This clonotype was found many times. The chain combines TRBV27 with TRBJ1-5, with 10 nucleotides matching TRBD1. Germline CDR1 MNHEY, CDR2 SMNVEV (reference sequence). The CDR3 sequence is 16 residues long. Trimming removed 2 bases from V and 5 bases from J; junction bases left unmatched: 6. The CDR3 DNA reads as TGTGCCAGCAGTTTACAATGGACAGGGGGAGATCAGCCCCAGCATTTT. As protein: CASSLQWTGGDQPQHF.

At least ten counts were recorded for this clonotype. Here the CDR3 reads CSVKAGATPTQYF. The CDR3 bases are TGCAGCGTCAAAGCGGGAGCCACACCCACGCAGTACTTC. This chain links TRBV29-1 with TRBJ2-7, with 8 bases that match TRBD2. Germline CDR1 reads SQVTM; CDR2 reads ANQGSEA. V was pared by 6 bases and J by 9 bases, with 13 bases of the junction left unmatched. The CDR3 is 13 residues long.

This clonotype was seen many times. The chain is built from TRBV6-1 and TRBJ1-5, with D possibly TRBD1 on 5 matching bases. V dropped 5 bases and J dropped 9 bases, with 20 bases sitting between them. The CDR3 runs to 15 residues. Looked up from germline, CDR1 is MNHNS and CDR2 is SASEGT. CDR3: CASSSAGGVRAPQHF. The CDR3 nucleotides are TGTGCCAGCAGTAGCGCGGGGGGGGTCCGGGCGCCCCAGCATTTT.

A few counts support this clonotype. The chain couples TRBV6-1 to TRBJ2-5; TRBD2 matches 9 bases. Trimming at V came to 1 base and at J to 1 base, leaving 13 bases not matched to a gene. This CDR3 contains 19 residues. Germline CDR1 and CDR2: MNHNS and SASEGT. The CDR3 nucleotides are TGTGCCAGCAGTGAAGGGAGCGGGAGGATTTGGAGGGGCCAAGAGACCCAGTACTTC. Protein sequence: CASSEGSGRIWRGQETQYF.

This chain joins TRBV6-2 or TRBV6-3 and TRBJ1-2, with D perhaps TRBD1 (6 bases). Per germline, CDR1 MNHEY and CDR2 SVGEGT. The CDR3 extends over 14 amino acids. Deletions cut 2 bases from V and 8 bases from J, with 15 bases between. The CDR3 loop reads CASSYGTRLLGYTF. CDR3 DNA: TGTGCCAGCAGTTACGGGACAAGACTGCTAGGCTACACCTTC.

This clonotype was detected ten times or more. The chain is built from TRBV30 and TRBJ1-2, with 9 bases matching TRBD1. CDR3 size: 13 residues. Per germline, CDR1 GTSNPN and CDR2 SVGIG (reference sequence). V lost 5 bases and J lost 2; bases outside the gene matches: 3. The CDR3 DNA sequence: TGTGCCTGGGGCGACAGGGGGAACTATGGCTACACCTTC. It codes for CAWGDRGNYGYTF.